This passage covers 12 T cell receptor beta chains from one sample sequenced in a study of blood T cell repertoires in COVID-19. Some clones are missing from TCRdb's copy, which holds only in-frame ones; the method was immunoSEQ multiplex PCR. The sample gives approximately 190,000 clones, 86% of which show up once; 5.5% to 7% is in the top ten. Sequenced material: peripheral blood. These receptors were taken from an older man with acute or convalescent COVID-19.

The chain combines TRBV12-5 with TRBJ1-1, with D possibly TRBD1 on 5 matching bases. The CDR3 covers 14 residues. V lost 8 bases to trimming and J lost 1 base, with 14 bases between them. From germline, CDR1 is LGHNT and CDR2 FRNRAP. The DNA of the CDR3 is TGTGCTAGTCTGACACAGGTGCCGAACACTGAAGCTTTCTTT. Its translation: CASLTQVPNTEAFF.

This clone was recorded once. This chain links TRBV7-8 with TRBJ2-5, with 15 nucleotides matching TRBD2. Looked up from germline, CDR1 is SGHVS and CDR2 is FQNEAQ. The CDR3 sequence is 17 residues long. The J segment lost 5 bases and the V segment lost 5 bases, leaving 9 bases of the junction unmatched. The DNA of the CDR3 is TGTGCCAGCAGCGATTGGACTAGCGGGAGGGCCAGGGAGACCCAGTACTTC. Translated, it gives CASSDWTSGRARETQYF.

The CDR3 region is CASSLTGGWTEAFF. For the CDR3, the DNA is TGTGCCAGCAGCTTGACCGGGGGTTGGACTGAAGCTTTCTTT. V is TRBV5-6 and J is TRBJ1-1, with D tentatively TRBD1 (5 bases). The CDR3 has 14 amino acids. CDR1 SGHDT and CDR2 YYEEEE come from the germline V gene. V lost 1 base and J lost 5, with 12 bases in between.

This chain links TRBV3-1 (or the pseudogene TRBV3-2) with TRBJ1-2, with D perhaps matching TRBD1 (6 bases). Trimming removed 1 base from V and 4 bases from J, with 13 bases in between. The germline gives CDR1 LGHDT, CDR2 YNNKEL (reference sequence). This CDR3 comprises 15 residues. In DNA, the CDR3 is TGTGCCAGCAGCCAAGTAACAGGGTCGGTCTATGGCTACACCTTC. Amino acids: CASSQVTGSVYGYTF.

This clone was observed a single time. The gene calls are TRBV4-3 and TRBJ1-4, with 8 bases identical to TRBD1. CDR3 size: 16 residues. Losses at the gene ends were 4 bases for V and 8 bases for J; bases not matched to a gene: 12. Germline CDR1 reads LGHNA; CDR2 reads YSLEER. The CDR3 is CASSPVTGGVWEKLFF. CDR3 nucleotide sequence: TGCGCCAGCAGCCCGGTAACAGGGGGGGTATGGGAAAAACTGTTTTTT.

This chain connects TRBV5-1 to TRBJ2-1; 9 bases fit TRBD2. The CDR3 length is 14 residues. The J segment lost 4 bases and the V segment lost 5 bases, leaving 4 bases of the junction unmatched. Germline assignment: CDR1 SGHRS and CDR2 YFSETQ. The CDR3 spells CASRQLAGYNEQFF. As DNA, the CDR3 is TGCGCCAGCAGACAACTAGCGGGTTACAATGAGCAGTTCTTC.

The CDR3 DNA follows: TGTGCCAGCAGCTTGGGACAGGGGACATTCAATCAGCCCCAGCATTTT. Its protein product is CASSLGQGTFNQPQHF. This chain joins TRBV5-8 and TRBJ1-5; 8 bases align to TRBD1. Germline V gene data show CDR1 as SGHTS and CDR2 as YDEGEE. V trimming: 0 bases; J trimming: 3 bases; junction bases outside the gene matches: 5. The CDR3 totals 16 residues. Complete variable domain (other parts from reference TRBV5-8 and TRBJ1-5): EAGVTQSPTHLIKTRGQQATLRCSPISGHTSVYWYQQALGLGLQFLLWYDEGEERNRGNFPPRFSGRQFPNYSSELNVNALELEDSALYLCASSLGQGTFNQPQHFGDGTRLSIL.

This chain uses TRBV6-6 with TRBJ2-3, with TRBD2 identical over 9 bases. The CDR3 runs to 15 residues. Germline V CDR1 and CDR2: MNHNY, SVGAGI (reference sequence). Trimming took 7 bases from V and 1 from J; bases not matched to a gene: 6. CDR3 DNA: TGTGCCAGCAACGCGGGGGGGGCCGGCACAGATACGCAGTATTTT. It translates to CASNAGGAGTDTQYF.

This clone was detected a few times. This chain joins TRBV7-2 and TRBJ1-6; unclear D gene. The CDR3 consists of 13 residues. In germline, CDR1 is SGHTA, CDR2 FQGNSA. V was pared by 2 bases and J by 7 bases, with 6 bases between. CDR3 sequence reads: CASSLSLNSPLHF. In DNA form, the CDR3 reads TGTGCCAGCAGCTTAAGCTTGAATTCACCCCTCCACTTT.

This clone was observed once. Here the CDR3 DNA reads TGTGCCAGCAGTAGGGGGACACCCGGGGAGCTGTTTTTT. Translated: CASSRGTPGELFF. V usage is TRBV12-3 or TRBV12-4 and J usage is TRBJ2-2; possible D gene TRBD1, 6 bases. This CDR3 has 13 residues. The ends were cut back, 5 bases at V and 6 bases at J, with 10 bases in the middle.

This chain uses TRBV19 with TRBJ1-5; D not resolved. This CDR3 comprises 14 residues. V was shortened by 5 bases and J by 3 bases, with 11 bases between the two germline ends. CDR1 and CDR2 from the germline V gene are LNHDA and SQIVND (reference sequence). The CDR3 nucleotides are TGTGCCAGTAGTTCTCGGAGTTCCAATCAGCCCCAGCATTTT. Translating it yields CASSSRSSNQPQHF.

V is TRBV10-3 and J is TRBJ2-7; D possibly corresponds to TRBD2 (6 bases). The CDR3 covers 11 residues. V was trimmed by 9 bases and J by 3 bases, leaving 9 bases between them. CDR1 and CDR2 from the germline V gene are ENHRY and SYGVKD. The CDR3 nucleotides are TGTGCCATTACGGGACTCTACGAGCAGTACTTC. Protein sequence: CAITGLYEQYF.